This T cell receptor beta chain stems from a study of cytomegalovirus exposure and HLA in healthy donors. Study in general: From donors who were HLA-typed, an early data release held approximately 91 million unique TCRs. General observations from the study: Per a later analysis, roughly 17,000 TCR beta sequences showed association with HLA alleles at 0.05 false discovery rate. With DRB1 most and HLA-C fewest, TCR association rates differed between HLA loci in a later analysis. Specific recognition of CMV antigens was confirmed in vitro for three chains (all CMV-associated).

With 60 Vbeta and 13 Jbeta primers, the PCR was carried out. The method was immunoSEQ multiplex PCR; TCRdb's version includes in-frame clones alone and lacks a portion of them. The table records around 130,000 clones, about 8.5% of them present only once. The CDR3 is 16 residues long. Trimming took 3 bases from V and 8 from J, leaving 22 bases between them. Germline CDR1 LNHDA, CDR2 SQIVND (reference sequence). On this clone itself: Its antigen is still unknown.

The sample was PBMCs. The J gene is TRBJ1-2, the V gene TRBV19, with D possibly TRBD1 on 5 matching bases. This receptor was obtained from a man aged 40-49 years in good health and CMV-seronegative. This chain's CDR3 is CASSMPQGLVWEGYTF. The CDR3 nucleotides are TGTGCCAGTAGTATGCCGCAGGGCCTTGTATGGGAAGGCTACACCTTC.